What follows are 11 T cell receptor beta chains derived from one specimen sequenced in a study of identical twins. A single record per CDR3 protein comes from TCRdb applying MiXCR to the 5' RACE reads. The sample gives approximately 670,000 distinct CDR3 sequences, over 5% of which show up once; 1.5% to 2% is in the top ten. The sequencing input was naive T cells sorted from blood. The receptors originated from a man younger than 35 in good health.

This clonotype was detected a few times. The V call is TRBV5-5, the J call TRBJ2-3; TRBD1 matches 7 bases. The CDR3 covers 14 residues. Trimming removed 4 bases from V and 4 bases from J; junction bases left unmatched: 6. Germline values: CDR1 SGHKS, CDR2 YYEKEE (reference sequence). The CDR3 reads CASSHGQAPDTQYF. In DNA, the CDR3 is TGTGCCAGCAGCCACGGACAGGCTCCAGATACGCAGTATTTT.

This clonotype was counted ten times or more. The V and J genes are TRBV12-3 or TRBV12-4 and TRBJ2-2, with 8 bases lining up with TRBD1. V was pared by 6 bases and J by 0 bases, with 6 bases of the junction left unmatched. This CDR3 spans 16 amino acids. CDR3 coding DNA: TGTGCCAGCAGCGCGCGGGACAGGACGAACACCGGGGAGCTGTTTTTT. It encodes CASSARDRTNTGELFF.

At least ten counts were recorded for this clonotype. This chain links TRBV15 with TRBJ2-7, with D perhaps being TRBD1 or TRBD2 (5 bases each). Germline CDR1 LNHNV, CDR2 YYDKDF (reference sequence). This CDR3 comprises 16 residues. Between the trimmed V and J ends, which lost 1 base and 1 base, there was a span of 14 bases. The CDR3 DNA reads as TGTGCCACCAGCAGAGGAGGGGTTGGAAGGTCCTACGAGCAGTACGTC. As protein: CATSRGGVGRSYEQYV.

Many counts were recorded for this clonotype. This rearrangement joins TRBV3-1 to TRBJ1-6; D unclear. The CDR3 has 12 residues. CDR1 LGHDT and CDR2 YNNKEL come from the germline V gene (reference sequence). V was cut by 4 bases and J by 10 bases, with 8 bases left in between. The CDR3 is CASSLYESPLHF. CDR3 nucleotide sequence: TGTGCCAGCAGCCTTTATGAGTCACCCCTCCACTTT.

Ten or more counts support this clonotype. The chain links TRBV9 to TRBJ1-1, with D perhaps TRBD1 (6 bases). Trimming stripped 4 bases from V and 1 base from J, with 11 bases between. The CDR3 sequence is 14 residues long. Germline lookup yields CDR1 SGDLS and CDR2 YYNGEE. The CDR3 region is CASSPRQENTEAFF. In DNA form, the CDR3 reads TGTGCCAGCAGCCCCAGACAGGAGAACACTGAAGCTTTCTTT.

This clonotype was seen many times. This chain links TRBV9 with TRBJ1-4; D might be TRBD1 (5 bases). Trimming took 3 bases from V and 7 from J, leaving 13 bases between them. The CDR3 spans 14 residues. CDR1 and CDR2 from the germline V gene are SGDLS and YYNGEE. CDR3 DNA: TGTGCCAGCAGCGAGGGACCTCTCGTTGAAAAACTGTTTTTT. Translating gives CASSEGPLVEKLFF.

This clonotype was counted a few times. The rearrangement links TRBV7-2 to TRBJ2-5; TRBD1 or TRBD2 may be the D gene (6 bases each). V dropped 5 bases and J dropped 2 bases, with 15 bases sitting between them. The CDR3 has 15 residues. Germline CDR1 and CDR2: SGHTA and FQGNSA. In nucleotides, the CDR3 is TGTGCCAGCAGCCCCCCCGGGGGCAGGCAAGAGACCCAGTACTTC. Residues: CASSPPGGRQETQYF.

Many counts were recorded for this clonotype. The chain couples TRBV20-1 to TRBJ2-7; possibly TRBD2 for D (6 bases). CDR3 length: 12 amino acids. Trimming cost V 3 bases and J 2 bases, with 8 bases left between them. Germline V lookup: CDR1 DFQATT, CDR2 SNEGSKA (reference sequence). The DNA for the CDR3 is TGCAGTGCTAGGGGGACTCCCTACGAGCAGTACTTC. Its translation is CSARGTPYEQYF.

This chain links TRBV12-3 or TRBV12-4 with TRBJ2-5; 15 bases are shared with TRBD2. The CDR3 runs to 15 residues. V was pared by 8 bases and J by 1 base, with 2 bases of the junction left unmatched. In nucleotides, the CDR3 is TGTGCCAGCGGGACTAGCGGGGGGTTCCAAGAGACCCAGTACTTC. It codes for CASGTSGGFQETQYF.

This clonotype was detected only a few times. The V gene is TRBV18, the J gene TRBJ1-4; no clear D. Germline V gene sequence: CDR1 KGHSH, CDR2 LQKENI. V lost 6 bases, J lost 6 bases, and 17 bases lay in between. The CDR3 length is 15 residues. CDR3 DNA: TGTGCCAGCTCTCCCGTGGAGGGTTGGGATGAAAAACTGTTTTTT. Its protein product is CASSPVEGWDEKLFF.

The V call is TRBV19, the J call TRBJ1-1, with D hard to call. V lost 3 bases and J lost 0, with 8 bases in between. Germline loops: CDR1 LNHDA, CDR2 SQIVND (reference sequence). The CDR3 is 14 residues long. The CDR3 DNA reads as TGTGCCAGTAGTATCGGAGGTGTGAACACTGAAGCTTTCTTT. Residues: CASSIGGVNTEAFF.